This entry is about one TCR beta chain. Here immunoSEQ multiplex PCR was the method, and the copy in TCRdb shows in-frame clones only, minus some. The repertoire includes hundreds of thousands of clones, less than 90% of them detected once, and roughly 2.7% sits in the top ten. This entry comes from a study of blood T cell repertoires in COVID-19. Germline CDR1 is ENHRY and CDR2 is SYGVKD. The CDR3 is made up of 14 amino acids. Trimming left V 0 bases short and J 4 bases short, with 9 bases between. The material sequenced was peripheral blood. This chain uses TRBV10-3 with TRBJ1-1, with D possibly matching TRBD1 (6 bases). The sequence derives from a woman in her 70s with active or convalescent COVID-19. CDR3 sequence: CAISESQGTTEAFF. Written as DNA, the CDR3 is TGTGCCATCAGTGAGTCGCAGGGGACCACTGAAGCTTTCTTT.